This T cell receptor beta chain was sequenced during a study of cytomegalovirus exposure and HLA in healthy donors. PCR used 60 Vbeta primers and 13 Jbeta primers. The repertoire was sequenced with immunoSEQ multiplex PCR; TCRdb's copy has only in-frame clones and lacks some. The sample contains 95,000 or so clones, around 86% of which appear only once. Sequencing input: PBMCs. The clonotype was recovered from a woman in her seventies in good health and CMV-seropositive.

The CDR3 DNA reads TGCGCCAGCAGTCCCCCTTCGATCCGAAAACTAGCGGGAGTCGCCGGGGAGCTGTTTTTT. It encodes CASSPPSIRKLAGVAGELFF. The chain recombines TRBV23-1 with TRBJ2-2; 11 bases map to TRBD2. TRBV23-1 is labeled an ORF, and its function is uncertain. Trimming cost V 4 bases and J 6 bases; bases outside gene matches: 19. The CDR3 covers 20 residues.